This T cell receptor (beta chain) was documented in a study of STAT5B mutations in CD4+ large granular lymphocyte leukemia. Study-wide results and caveats: Without putative leukemic clones, patient CD4-sorted repertoires remained more clonal than healthy CD4+ repertoires. Main leukemic clonotypes were patient-specific, but roughly 26% appeared at low frequency elsewhere. TRBV06-family usage was enriched in top patient clones (8/27) versus controls (2/35).

Remarks on this clone: The antigen is not known.

Here immunoSEQ multiplex PCR was the method, and the copy in TCRdb shows in-frame clones only, minus some. This sample has just over 40,000 clones, with about four fifths found just once. The CDR3 is made up of 16 amino acids. Germline-derived CDR1 and CDR2 are MGHRA and YSYEKL. With V trimmed by 0 bases and J by 1 base, 3 bases remained unmatched. Healthy controls were blood donor buffy coats. The receptor was isolated from a human donor in good health. Source material: CD4+ T cells from blood buffy coats. The chain combines TRBV4-1 with TRBJ2-3, with 8 bases aligning to TRBD1. As DNA, the CDR3 is TGCGCCAGCAGCCAAGATGGACAGGGAGGCACAGATACGCAGTATTTT. It specifies CASSQDGQGGTDTQYF.